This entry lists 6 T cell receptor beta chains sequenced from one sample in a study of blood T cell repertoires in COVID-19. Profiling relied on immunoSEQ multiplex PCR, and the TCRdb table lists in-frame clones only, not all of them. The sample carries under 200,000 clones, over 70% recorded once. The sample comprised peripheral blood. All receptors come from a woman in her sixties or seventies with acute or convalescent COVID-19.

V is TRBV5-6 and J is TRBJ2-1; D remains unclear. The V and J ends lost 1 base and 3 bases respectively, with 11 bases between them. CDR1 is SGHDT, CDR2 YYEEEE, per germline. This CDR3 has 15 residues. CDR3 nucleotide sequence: TGTGCCAGCAGCTTGCGTCAACCCAGCTACAATGAGCAGTTCTTC. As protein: CASSLRQPSYNEQFF.

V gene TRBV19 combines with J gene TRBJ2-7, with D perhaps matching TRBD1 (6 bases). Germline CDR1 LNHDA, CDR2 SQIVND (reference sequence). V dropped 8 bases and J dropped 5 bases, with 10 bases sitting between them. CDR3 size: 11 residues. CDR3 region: CASSRGNEQYF. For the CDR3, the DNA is TGTGCCAGTTCCAGGGGTAACGAGCAGTACTTC.

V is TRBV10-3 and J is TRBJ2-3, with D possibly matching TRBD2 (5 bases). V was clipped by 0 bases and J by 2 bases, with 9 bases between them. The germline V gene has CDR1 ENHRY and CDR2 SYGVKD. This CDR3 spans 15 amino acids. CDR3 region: CAISESRTSTDTQYF. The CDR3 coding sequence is TGTGCCATCAGTGAGTCTCGGACTTCCACAGATACGCAGTATTTT.

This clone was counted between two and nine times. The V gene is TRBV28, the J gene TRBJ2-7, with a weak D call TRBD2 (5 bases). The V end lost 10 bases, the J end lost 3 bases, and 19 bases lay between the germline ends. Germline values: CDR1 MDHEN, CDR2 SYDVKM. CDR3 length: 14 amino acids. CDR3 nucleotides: TGTGCCATCCAGAACGGAGGTTCGGGCTACGAGCAGTACTTC. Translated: CAIQNGGSGYEQYF.

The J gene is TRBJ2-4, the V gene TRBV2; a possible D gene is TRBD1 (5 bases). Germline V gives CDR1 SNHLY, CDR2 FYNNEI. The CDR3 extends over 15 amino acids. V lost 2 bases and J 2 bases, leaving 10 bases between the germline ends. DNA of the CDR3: TGTGCCAGCAGTGAAATTTCAGGGACCAAAAACATTCAGTACTTC. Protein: CASSEISGTKNIQYF.

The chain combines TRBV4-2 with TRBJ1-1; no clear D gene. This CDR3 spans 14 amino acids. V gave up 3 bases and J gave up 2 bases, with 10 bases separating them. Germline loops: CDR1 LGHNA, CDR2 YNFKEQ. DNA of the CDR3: TGTGCCAGCAGCCACCCGGGGAGCAACACTGAAGCTTTCTTT. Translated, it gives CASSHPGSNTEAFF.